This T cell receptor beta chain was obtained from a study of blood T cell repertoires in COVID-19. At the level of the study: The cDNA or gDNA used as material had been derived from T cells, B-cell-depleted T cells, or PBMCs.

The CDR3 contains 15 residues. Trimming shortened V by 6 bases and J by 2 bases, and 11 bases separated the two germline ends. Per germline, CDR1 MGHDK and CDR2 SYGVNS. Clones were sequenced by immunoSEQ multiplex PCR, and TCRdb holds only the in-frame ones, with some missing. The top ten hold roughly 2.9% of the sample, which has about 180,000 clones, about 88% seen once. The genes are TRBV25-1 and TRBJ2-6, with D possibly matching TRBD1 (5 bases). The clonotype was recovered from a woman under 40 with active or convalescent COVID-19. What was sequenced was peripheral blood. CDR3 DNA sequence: TGTGCCAGCAGCGCTCCAGGGACTGGGGCCAACGTCCTGACTTTC. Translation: CASSAPGTGANVLTF.